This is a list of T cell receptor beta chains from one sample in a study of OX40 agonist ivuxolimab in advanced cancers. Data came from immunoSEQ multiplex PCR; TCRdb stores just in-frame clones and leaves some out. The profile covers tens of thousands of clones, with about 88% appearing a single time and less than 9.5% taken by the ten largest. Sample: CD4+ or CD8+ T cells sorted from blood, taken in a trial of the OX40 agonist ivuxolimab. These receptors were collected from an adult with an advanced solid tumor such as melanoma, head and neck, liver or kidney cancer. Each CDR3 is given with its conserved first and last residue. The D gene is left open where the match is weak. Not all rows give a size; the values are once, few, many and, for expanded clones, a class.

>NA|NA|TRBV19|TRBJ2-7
CASSVYYSTGSSYEQYF
TGTGCCAGTAGTGTCTATTACTCGACAGGTAGCTCCTACGAGCAGTACTTC
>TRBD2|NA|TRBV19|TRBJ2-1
CASSLGLAGNNEQFF
TGTGCCAGTAGCCTGGGACTAGCGGGAAACAATGAGCAGTTCTTC
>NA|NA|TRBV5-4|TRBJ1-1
CASSLGDRRGAFF
TGTGCCAGCAGCTTGGGGGACCGAAGGGGTGCTTTCTTT
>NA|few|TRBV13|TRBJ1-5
CASSYGAQGRGQPQHF
TGTGCCAGCAGCTACGGAGCTCAGGGACGGGGACAGCCCCAGCATTTT
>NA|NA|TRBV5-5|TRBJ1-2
CASFLWGGYGYTF
NA
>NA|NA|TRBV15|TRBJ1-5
CATSRINQPQHF
TGTGCCACCAGCAGAATCAATCAGCCCCAGCATTTT
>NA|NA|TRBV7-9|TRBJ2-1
CASSLGGAGKNEQFF
TGTGCCAGCAGCTTAGGGGGTGCTGGAAAAAATGAGCAGTTCTTC
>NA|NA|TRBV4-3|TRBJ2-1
CASSQGALGGYNEQFF
TGCGCCAGCAGCCAAGGCGCTCTGGGTGGCTACAATGAGCAGTTCTTC
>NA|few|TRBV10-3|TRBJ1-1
CAISDSANGAFF
TGTGCCATCAGTGATTCAGCGAATGGAGCTTTCTTT
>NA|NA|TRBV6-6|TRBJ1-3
CASSSGSRGNTIYF
TGTGCCAGCAGTTCAGGGTCCCGTGGAAACACCATATATTTT
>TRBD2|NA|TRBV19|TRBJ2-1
CASSTGLAGYNEQFF
TGTGCCAGTTCTACAGGACTAGCGGGATACAATGAGCAGTTCTTC
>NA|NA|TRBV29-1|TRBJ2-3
CSVEERVPADTQYF
TGCAGCGTTGAGGAGAGGGTCCCCGCAGATACGCAGTATTTT
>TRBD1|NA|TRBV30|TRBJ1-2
CAWSVLDRENGYTF
TGTGCCTGGAGTGTACTGGACAGGGAGAATGGCTACACCTTC
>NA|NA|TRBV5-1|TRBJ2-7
CASSLSGGDEQYF
TGCGCCAGCAGCCTGAGCGGAGGGGACGAGCAGTACTTC
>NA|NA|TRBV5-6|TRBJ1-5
CASSLVGGREPQHF
TGTGCCAGCAGCTTGGTCGGAGGCAGGGAGCCCCAGCATTTT
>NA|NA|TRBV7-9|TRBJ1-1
CASSLERQNTEAFF
TGTGCCAGCAGCTTAGAACGACAGAACACTGAAGCTTTCTTT
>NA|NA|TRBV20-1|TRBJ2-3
CSAQFTDTQYF
TGCAGTGCCCAATTCACAGATACGCAGTATTTT
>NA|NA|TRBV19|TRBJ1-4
CASSPNTGLRWGEKLFF
TGTGCCAGTAGCCCTAATACCGGGCTCCGGTGGGGTGAAAAACTGTTTTTT
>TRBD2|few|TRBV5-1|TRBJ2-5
CASSLSGRETQYF
TGCGCCAGCAGCCTGAGCGGGAGAGAGACCCAGTACTTC
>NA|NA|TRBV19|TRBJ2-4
CASSTTPRGNIQYF
TGTGCCAGTAGTACAACCCCTAGGGGGAACATTCAGTACTTC
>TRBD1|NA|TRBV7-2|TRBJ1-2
CASSPAGQGHGYTF
TGTGCCAGCAGCCCGGCAGGACAGGGTCATGGCTACACCTTC
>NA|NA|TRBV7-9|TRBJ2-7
CASGSGGYEQYF
TGTGCCAGCGGGAGTGGAGGCTACGAGCAGTACTTC
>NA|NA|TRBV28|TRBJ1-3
CASSLYILVGSGNTIYF
TGTGCCAGCAGTTTATACATTCTCGTTGGCTCTGGAAACACCATATATTTT
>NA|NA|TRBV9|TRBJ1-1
CASSVGMGQAEAFF
TGTGCCAGCAGCGTAGGGATGGGGCAGGCTGAAGCTTTCTTT
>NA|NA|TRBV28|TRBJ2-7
CASSLYRGYEQYF
TGTGCCAGCAGTTTATATCGGGGGTACGAGCAGTACTTC
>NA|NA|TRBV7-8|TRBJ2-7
CASSLEGVLTYEQYF
TGTGCCAGCAGCTTAGAGGGGGTACTAACCTACGAGCAGTACTTC
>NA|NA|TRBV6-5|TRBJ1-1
CASSYSKSLNTEAFF
TGTGCCAGCAGTTACTCGAAATCGCTGAACACTGAAGCTTTCTTT
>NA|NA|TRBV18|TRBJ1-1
CASSADGNTEAFF
TGTGCCAGCTCAGCGGACGGTAACACTGAAGCTTTCTTT